This T cell receptor beta chain stems from a study of human T cells and chemical hapten exposure. Study at large: Patch tests put 0.01% DPC on the upper back, and the results were checked at 6 days.

Stated time point: patch test 2, 6 weeks after DPC sensitization. Treatment meaning: therapeutic diphenylcyclopropenone sensitization with weekly scalp DPC. The CDR3 is 13 amino acids. Germline assignment: CDR1 SQVTM and CDR2 ANQGSEA. MiXCR, run by TCRdb on the RACE reads, gives a single entry per CDR3 protein. The profile shows a few hundred thousand distinct CDR3 sequences, under 6.5% of them singletons. This clonotype was found many times. This sample comprised whole blood, obtained in connection with sensitization to the hapten diphenylcyclopropenone (DPC). The clonotype was recovered from a woman aged 18-35 years with alopecia areata. Some clones in this sample may be carry-over from other donors' samples. The genes are TRBV29-1 and TRBJ1-4; D gene uncertain. The CDR3 sequence is CNPPGAVNEKLFF. The CDR3 DNA is TGCAACCCACCCGGCGCCGTGAATGAAAAACTGTTTTTT.